Listed below are T cell receptor beta chains from one sample, sequenced in a study of T cell repertoires in cytomegalovirus infection. TCRdb ran MiXCR on the reads and lists one entry per CDR3 protein. This sample has 150,000 to 200,000 distinct CDR3 sequences, with under 25% found just once. The sequencing sample was made of PBMCs. The receptors shown here come from a human donor in good health (CMV status not recorded). Some clones in this sample may be carry-over from other donors' samples. CDR3s include the opening cysteine and the closing phenylalanine or tryptophan. Fields, in order: CDR3 DNA, CDR3 protein, V gene, J gene, D gene, clone size. D genes are given only for firm matches. Clone size is given for some rows only: seen once, a few or many times, or a class if the clone is expanded.

DNA: TGTGCCAGCAGCTTGTATCCGCGACAGGACAACACCGGGGAGCTGTTTTTT; CDR3: CASSLYPRQDNTGELFF; V: TRBV7-3; J: TRBJ2-2; D: NA; size: NA
DNA: TGTGCCAGCAGCCCTCCTCAGGTCTATGGCTACACCTTC; CDR3: CASSPPQVYGYTF; V: TRBV7-9; J: TRBJ1-2; D: NA; size: many
DNA: TGTGCCAGCAGTTACTCCCTTCTAGCGGGAGACCCACCCTCCTACAATGAGCAGTTCTTC; CDR3: CASSYSLLAGDPPSYNEQFF; V: TRBV6-5; J: TRBJ2-1; D: TRBD2; size: few
DNA: TGTGCCAGCAGCTTGGGTAGTTTGAACACTGAAGCTTTCTTT; CDR3: CASSLGSLNTEAFF; V: TRBV5-1; J: TRBJ1-1; D: NA; size: many
DNA: TGCGCCAGCAGCTGGGGGACAGGTTCAGATACGCAGTATTTT; CDR3: CASSWGTGSDTQYF; V: TRBV5-1; J: TRBJ2-3; D: TRBD1; size: NA
DNA: TGTGCCAGCAGCTTAGACGGGCTGACTGAAGCTTTCTTT; CDR3: CASSLDGLTEAFF; V: TRBV7-2; J: TRBJ1-1; D: NA; size: many
DNA: TGTGCCACCAGCAGAGGTCGGGGGCTCTCCTACGAGCAGTACTTC; CDR3: CATSRGRGLSYEQYF; V: TRBV15; J: TRBJ2-7; D: NA; size: few
DNA: TGCAGCGTTGAAGACTCCTACGAGGAGTACTTC; CDR3: CSVEDSYEEYF; V: TRBV29-1; J: TRBJ2-7; D: NA; size: NA
DNA: TGTGCCAGCAGTCCGGGACAGTTTCAGCCCCAGCATTTT; CDR3: CASSPGQFQPQHF; V: TRBV2; J: TRBJ1-5; D: TRBD1; size: many
DNA: TGCAGCGTTGATCTGACCGGCGGCTACAATGAGCAGTTCTTC; CDR3: CSVDLTGGYNEQFF; V: TRBV29-1; J: TRBJ2-1; D: NA; size: few
DNA: TGTGCCAGCAGCTTAGTCCCTGGGGGCGGGCAGCCCCAGCATTTT; CDR3: CASSLVPGGGQPQHF; V: TRBV7-2; J: TRBJ1-5; D: NA; size: many
DNA: TGTGCCAGCAGCCCCGGTTCGACTGCTAATGAAAAACTGTTTTTT; CDR3: CASSPGSTANEKLFF; V: TRBV7-3; J: TRBJ1-4; D: NA; size: few
DNA: TGTGCCAGCAGCTTACTACAGGGACTTCTTGGAAACACCATATATTTT; CDR3: CASSLLQGLLGNTIYF; V: TRBV7-2; J: TRBJ1-3; D: NA; size: many
DNA: TGTGCCAGCAAGTACAGGGTGTTGTTGGACACTGAAGCTTTCTTT; CDR3: CASKYRVLLDTEAFF; V: TRBV5-6; J: TRBJ1-1; D: NA; size: once
DNA: TGTGCCAGCAGTTTATCGGGACTAGCGGGAGAATATGAGCAGTTCTTC; CDR3: CASSLSGLAGEYEQFF; V: TRBV28; J: TRBJ2-1; D: TRBD2; size: many
DNA: TGTGCCAGCAGCGTGGGTAGCTCTGGGGCCAACGTCCTGACTTTC; CDR3: CASSVGSSGANVLTF; V: TRBV7-9; J: TRBJ2-6; D: NA; size: many
DNA: TGTGCCAGCAGCTTAGCGCCGGCAGGGTCGGGATATGGCTACACCTTC; CDR3: CASSLAPAGSGYGYTF; V: TRBV7-8; J: TRBJ1-2; D: NA; size: many
DNA: TGTGCCAGAAGCCCTTCCGGGAACACTGAAGCTTTCTTT; CDR3: CARSPSGNTEAFF; V: TRBV7-2; J: TRBJ1-1; D: NA; size: NA
DNA: TGCAGCGTTGAACGGGGACTAGCGGGTTTGAGCACAGATACGCAGTATTTT; CDR3: CSVERGLAGLSTDTQYF; V: TRBV29-1; J: TRBJ2-3; D: TRBD2; size: few
DNA: TGTGCCAGCAACAGGCCACAAGAGACCCAGTACTTC; CDR3: CASNRPQETQYF; V: TRBV7-2; J: TRBJ2-5; D: NA; size: many
DNA: TGTGCCACCTCAGGGCTAGCGGGAAACAATGAGCAGTTCTTC; CDR3: CATSGLAGNNEQFF; V: TRBV27; J: TRBJ2-1; D: TRBD2; size: NA
DNA: TGTGCCAGCAGCTTCTTGGAACGCACAGATACGCAGTATTTT; CDR3: CASSFLERTDTQYF; V: TRBV11-3; J: TRBJ2-3; D: NA; size: many
DNA: TGCAGTGCTAGCGGGACTAGCGGGGGGAACACCGGGGAGCTGTTTTTT; CDR3: CSASGTSGGNTGELFF; V: TRBV20-1; J: TRBJ2-2; D: TRBD2; size: few
DNA: TGTGCCACCAGCAGAGTTTTTGGCCAGGTTAATGAAAAACTGTTTTTT; CDR3: CATSRVFGQVNEKLFF; V: TRBV15; J: TRBJ1-4; D: NA; size: few
DNA: TGTGCCAGCACCCGGGGGGGGGCCTACGAGCAGTACTTC; CDR3: CASTRGGAYEQYF; V: TRBV3-1; J: TRBJ2-7; D: TRBD2; size: NA
DNA: TGCAGTGTCGCAGGGAATCGTGGCTACACCTTC; CDR3: CSVAGNRGYTF; V: TRBV20-1; J: TRBJ1-2; D: NA; size: few
DNA: TGTGCCAGCAGTTACAGGTTACATGGACAGGGAGTCGAGCAGTACTTC; CDR3: CASSYRLHGQGVEQYF; V: TRBV6-2/TRBV6-3; J: TRBJ2-7; D: TRBD1; size: NA
DNA: TGTGCCATCAGTGAGTCCCAGGAGATAAACCAGTACTTC; CDR3: CAISESQEINQYF; V: TRBV10-3; J: TRBJ2-5; D: NA; size: NA
DNA: TGTGCCAGCAGCTTGGCGTACTTGAACACTGAAGCTTTCTTT; CDR3: CASSLAYLNTEAFF; V: TRBV5-6; J: TRBJ1-1; D: NA; size: many
DNA: TGTGCCAGTAGTATCATGGGGGGGAACACCGGGGAGCTGTTTTTT; CDR3: CASSIMGGNTGELFF; V: TRBV19; J: TRBJ2-2; D: NA; size: few
DNA: TGCAGTGCTAGGGACCCCTTAAGTAGCGGGAGGCCAGATACGCAGTATTTT; CDR3: CSARDPLSSGRPDTQYF; V: TRBV20-1; J: TRBJ2-3; D: TRBD2; size: NA
DNA: TGTGCCAGCAGTACTCGACTGGCGTATGGCTACACCTTC; CDR3: CASSTRLAYGYTF; V: TRBV6-5; J: TRBJ1-2; D: NA; size: few
DNA: TGTGCCACCAGCAGCAGGGGGAACACTGAAGCTTTCTTT; CDR3: CATSSRGNTEAFF; V: TRBV15; J: TRBJ1-1; D: NA; size: NA
DNA: TGTGCCAGCAGCTTAGCTCTCAATGAGCAGTTCTTC; CDR3: CASSLALNEQFF; V: TRBV7-2; J: TRBJ2-1; D: NA; size: many
DNA: TGTGCCAGCGGGGGTGGGGAGAACACTGAAGCTTTCTTT; CDR3: CASGGGENTEAFF; V: TRBV7-2; J: TRBJ1-1; D: NA; size: NA
DNA: TGTGCCAGCAGCTTAGCTGTGGGAGAGTACGAGCAGTACTTC; CDR3: CASSLAVGEYEQYF; V: TRBV7-2; J: TRBJ2-7; D: NA; size: many
DNA: TGTGCCAGCAGTGATGGGGGGGGCACAGATACGCAGTATTTT; CDR3: CASSDGGGTDTQYF; V: TRBV6-4; J: TRBJ2-3; D: TRBD2; size: NA
DNA: TGCGCCAGCAGCTTGGCGAGGCCCCGCGGGGCGACAGATACGCAGTATTTT; CDR3: CASSLARPRGATDTQYF; V: TRBV5-1; J: TRBJ2-3; D: NA; size: NA
DNA: TGCGCCAGCAGTCGGGGGGGGCCCGCACGAGTCTTC; CDR3: CASSRGGPARVF; V: TRBV23-1; J: TRBJ2-1; D: NA; size: NA
DNA: TGTGCCAGCAGCGCGGGACAGACCTATGGCTACACCTTC; CDR3: CASSAGQTYGYTF; V: TRBV28; J: TRBJ1-2; D: TRBD1; size: many
DNA: TGTGCCAGCAGCCCCGAAGGGACTAGCGGGAGCCCCTACAATGAGCAGTTCTTC; CDR3: CASSPEGTSGSPYNEQFF; V: TRBV7-9; J: TRBJ2-1; D: TRBD2; size: many
DNA: TGTGCCAGCAGTCTGTCGTCGGCATGGCGGGCTTTCTTT; CDR3: CASSLSSAWRAFF; V: TRBV12-3/TRBV12-4; J: TRBJ1-1; D: NA; size: few
DNA: TGTGCCAGCAGTTTAGGAGGCGGCTTGGATGGCTACACCTTC; CDR3: CASSLGGGLDGYTF; V: TRBV12-3/TRBV12-4; J: TRBJ1-2; D: NA; size: NA